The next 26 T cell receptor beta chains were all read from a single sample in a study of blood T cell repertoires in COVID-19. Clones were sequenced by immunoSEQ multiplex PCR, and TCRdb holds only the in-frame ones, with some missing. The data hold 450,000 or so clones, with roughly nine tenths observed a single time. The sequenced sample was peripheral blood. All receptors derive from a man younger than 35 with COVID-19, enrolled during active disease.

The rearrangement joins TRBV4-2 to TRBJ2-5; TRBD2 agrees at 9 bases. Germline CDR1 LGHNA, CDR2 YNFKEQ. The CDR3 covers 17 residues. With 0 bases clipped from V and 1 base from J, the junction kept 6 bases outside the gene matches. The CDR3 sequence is CASSQDPAGGVQETQYF. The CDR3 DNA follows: TGTGCCAGCAGCCAAGATCCAGCGGGGGGAGTCCAAGAGACCCAGTACTTC.

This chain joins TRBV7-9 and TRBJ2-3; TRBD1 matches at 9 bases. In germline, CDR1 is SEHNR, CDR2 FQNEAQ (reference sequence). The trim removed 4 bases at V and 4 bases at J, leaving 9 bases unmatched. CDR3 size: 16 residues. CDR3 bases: TGTGCCAGCAGCTCCCTCCCGGGACAGGGCCCAGATACGCAGTATTTT. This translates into CASSSLPGQGPDTQYF.

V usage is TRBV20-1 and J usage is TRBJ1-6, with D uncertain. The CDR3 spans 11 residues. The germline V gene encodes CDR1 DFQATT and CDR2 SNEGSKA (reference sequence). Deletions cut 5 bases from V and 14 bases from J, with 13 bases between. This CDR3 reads CSAPLTATLHF. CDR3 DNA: TGCAGTGCTCCCCTTACAGCCACCCTCCACTTT.

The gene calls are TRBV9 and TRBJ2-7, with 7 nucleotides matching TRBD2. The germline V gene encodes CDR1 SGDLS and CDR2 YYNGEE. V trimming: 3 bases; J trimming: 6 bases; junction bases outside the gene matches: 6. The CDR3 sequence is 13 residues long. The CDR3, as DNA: TGTGCCAGCAGCGCCCGGGACTACACCGAGCAGTACTTC. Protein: CASSARDYTEQYF.

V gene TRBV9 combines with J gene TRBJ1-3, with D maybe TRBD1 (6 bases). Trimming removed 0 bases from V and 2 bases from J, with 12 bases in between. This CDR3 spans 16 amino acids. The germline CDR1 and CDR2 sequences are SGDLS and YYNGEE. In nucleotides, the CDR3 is TGTGCCAGCAGCGTAGGGGAGACAGGTGCTGGAAACACCATATATTTT. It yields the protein CASSVGETGAGNTIYF. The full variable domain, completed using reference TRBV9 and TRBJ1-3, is DSGVTQTPKHLITATGQRVTLRCSPRSGDLSVYWYQQSLDQGLQFLIQYYNGEERAKGNILERFSAQQFPDLHSELNLSSLELGDSALYFCASSVGETGAGNTIYFGEGSWLTVV.

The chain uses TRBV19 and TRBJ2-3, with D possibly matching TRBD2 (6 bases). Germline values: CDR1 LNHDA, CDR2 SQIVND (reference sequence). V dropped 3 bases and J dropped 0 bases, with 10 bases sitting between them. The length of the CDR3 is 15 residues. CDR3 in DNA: TGTGCCAGTAGTATGGCGGAGGGCAGCACAGATACGCAGTATTTT. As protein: CASSMAEGSTDTQYF.

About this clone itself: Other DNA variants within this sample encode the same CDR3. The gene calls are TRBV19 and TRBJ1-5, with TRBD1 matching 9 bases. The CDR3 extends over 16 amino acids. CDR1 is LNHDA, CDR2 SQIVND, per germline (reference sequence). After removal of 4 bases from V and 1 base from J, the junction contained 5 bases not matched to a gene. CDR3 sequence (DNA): TGTGCCAGTAGTACCTGGACAGGGGCAAGCAATCAGCCCCAGCATTTT. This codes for CASSTWTGASNQPQHF.

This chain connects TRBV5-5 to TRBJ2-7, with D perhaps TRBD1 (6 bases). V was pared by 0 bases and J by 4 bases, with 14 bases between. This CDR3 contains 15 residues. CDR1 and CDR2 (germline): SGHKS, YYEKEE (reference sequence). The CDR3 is CASSLGPGVVYEQYF. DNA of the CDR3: TGTGCCAGCAGCTTGGGTCCAGGGGTAGTTTACGAGCAGTACTTC.

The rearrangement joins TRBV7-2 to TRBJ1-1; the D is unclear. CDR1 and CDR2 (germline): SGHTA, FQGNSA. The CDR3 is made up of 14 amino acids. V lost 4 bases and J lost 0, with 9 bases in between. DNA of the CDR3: TGTGCCAGCAGCTCCCACAGCTTGAACACTGAAGCTTTCTTT. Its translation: CASSSHSLNTEAFF.

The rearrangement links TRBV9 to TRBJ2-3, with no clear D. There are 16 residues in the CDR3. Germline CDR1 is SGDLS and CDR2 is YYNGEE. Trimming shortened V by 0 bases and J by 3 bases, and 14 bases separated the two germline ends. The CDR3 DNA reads TGTGCCAGCAGCGTAGGCACAGTGAAAACGACAGATACGCAGTATTTT. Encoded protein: CASSVGTVKTTDTQYF.

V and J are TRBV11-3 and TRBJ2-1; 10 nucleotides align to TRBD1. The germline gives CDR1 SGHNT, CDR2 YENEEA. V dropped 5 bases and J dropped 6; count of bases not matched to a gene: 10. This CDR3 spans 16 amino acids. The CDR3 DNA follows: TGTGCCAGCAGCCAAAGATCCGGGACAGGGGCCAATGAGCAGTTCTTC. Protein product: CASSQRSGTGANEQFF.

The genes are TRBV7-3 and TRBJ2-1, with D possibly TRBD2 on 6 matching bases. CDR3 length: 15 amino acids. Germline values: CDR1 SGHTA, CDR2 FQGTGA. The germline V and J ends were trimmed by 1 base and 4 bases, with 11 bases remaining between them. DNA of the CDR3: TGTGCCAGCAGCTTAATGGCAGGGAGGTACAATGAGCAGTTCTTC. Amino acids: CASSLMAGRYNEQFF.

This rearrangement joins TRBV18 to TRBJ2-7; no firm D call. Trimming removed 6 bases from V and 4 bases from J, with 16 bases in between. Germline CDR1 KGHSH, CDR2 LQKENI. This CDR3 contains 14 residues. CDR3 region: CASSPGTFPYEQYF. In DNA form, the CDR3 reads TGTGCCAGCTCGCCAGGTACTTTCCCTTACGAGCAGTACTTC.

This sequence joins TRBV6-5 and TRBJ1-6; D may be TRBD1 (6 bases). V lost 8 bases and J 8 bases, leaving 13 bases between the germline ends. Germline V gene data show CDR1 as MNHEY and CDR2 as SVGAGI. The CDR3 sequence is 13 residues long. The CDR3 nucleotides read TGTGCCAGCCTGCGACAGGTGGATTCACCCCTCCACTTT. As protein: CASLRQVDSPLHF.

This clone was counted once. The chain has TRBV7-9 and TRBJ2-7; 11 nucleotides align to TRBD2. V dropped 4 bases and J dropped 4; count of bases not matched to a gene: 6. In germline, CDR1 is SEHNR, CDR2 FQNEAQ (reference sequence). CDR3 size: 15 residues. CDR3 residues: CASSWPTSGIYEQYF. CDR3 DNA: TGTGCCAGCAGCTGGCCGACTAGCGGGATTTACGAGCAGTACTTC.

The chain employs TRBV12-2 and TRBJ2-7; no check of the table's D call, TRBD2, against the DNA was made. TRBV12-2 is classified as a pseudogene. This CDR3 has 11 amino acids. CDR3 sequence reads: CASRLEHEQYF. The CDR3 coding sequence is TGTGCAAGTCGCTTAGAGCACGAGCAGTACTTC.

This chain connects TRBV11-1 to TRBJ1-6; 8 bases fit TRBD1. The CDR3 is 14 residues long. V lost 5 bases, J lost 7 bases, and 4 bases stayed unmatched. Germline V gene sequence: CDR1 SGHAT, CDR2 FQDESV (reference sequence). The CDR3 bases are TGTGCCAGCAGCCGACAGGGGTTGAATTCACCCCTCCACTTT. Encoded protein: CASSRQGLNSPLHF.

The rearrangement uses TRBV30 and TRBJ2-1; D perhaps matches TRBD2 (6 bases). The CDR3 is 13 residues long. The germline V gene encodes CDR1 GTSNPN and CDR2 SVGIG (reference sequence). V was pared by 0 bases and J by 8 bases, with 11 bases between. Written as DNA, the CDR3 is TGTGCCTGGAGTGTAGGAGGGGTGGATGAGCAGTTCTTC. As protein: CAWSVGGVDEQFF. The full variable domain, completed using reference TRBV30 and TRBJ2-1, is SQTIHQWPATLVQPVGSPLSLECTVEGTSNPNLYWYRQAAGRGLQLLFYSVGIGQISSEVPQNLSASRPQDRQFILSSKKLLLSDSGFYLCAWSVGGVDEQFFGPGTRLTVL.

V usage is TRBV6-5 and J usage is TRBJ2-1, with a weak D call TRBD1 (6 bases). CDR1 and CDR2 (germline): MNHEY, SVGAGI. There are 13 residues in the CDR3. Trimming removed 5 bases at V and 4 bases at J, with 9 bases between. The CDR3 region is CASSHRDYNEQFF. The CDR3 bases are TGTGCCAGCAGTCACAGGGATTACAATGAGCAGTTCTTC.

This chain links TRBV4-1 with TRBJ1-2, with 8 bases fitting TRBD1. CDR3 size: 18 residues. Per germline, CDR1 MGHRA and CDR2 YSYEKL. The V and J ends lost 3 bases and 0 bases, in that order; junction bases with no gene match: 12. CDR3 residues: CASSQGFPGQASNYGYTF. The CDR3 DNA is TGCGCCAGCAGCCAGGGGTTCCCGGGACAGGCTTCTAACTATGGCTACACCTTC.

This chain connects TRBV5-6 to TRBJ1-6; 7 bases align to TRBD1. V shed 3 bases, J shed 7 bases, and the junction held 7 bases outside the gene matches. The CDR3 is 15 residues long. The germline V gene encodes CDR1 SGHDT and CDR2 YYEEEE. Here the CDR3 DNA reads TGTGCCAGCAGCTGGTTTGACAGGGAGAATTCACCCCTCCACTTT. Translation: CASSWFDRENSPLHF.

Here the CDR3 DNA reads TGTGCCAGTAGTCCTCCGAGGAGCGGAGGGAACACCGGGGAGCTGTTTTTT. It encodes CASSPPRSGGNTGELFF. This chain connects TRBV19 to TRBJ2-2, with D possibly being TRBD2 (5 bases). The CDR3 covers 17 residues. Germline-derived CDR1 and CDR2 are LNHDA and SQIVND (reference sequence). V gave up 5 bases and J gave up 1 base, with 17 bases separating them.

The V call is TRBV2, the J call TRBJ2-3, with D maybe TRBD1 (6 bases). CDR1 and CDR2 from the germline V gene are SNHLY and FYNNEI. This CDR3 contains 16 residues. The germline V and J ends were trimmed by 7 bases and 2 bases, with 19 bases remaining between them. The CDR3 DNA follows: TGTGCCAGCAAAAGGAGGTCAGGGGACCTCACAGATACGCAGTATTTT. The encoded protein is CASKRRSGDLTDTQYF. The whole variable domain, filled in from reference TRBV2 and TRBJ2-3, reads EPEVTQTPSHQVTQMGQEVILRCVPISNHLYFYWYRQILGQKVEFLVSFYNNEISEKSEIFDDQFSVERPDGSNFTLKIRSTKLEDSAMYFCASKRRSGDLTDTQYFGPGTRLTVL.

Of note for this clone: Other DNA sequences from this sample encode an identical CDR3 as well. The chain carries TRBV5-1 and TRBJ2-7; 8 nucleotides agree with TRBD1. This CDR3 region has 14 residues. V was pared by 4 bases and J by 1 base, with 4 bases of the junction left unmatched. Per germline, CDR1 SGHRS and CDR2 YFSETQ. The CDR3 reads CASSPDRGSYEQYF. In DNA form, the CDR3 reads TGCGCCAGCAGCCCAGACAGGGGTTCCTACGAGCAGTACTTC.

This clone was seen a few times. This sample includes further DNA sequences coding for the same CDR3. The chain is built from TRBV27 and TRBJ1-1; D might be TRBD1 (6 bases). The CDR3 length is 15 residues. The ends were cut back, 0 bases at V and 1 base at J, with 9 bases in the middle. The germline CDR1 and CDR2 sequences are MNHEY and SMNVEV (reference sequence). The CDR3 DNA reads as TGTGCCAGCAGTTTATCGGCAGGGGCGAACACTGAAGCTTTCTTT. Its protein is CASSLSAGANTEAFF.

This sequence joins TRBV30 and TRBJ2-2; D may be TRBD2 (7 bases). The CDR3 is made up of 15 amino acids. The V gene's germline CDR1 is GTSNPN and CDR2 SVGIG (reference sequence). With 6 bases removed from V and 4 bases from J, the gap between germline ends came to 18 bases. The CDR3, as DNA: TGTGCCTGCTATGGGGGGGCGCGGGGCACCGGGGAGCTGTTTTTT. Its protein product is CACYGGARGTGELFF.